These 14 T cell receptor beta chains were all obtained from the same sample, sequenced in a study of shared clonotypes between healthy human individuals. Here immunoSEQ multiplex PCR was the method, and the copy in TCRdb shows in-frame clones only, minus some. The sample holds hundreds of thousands of clones; approximately 96% are singletons and the top ten take about 0.12%. Naive CD8 cells lacked CD45RO, underwent positive selection for CCR7 and left out terminally differentiated effector memory CD45RA+ cells. Sequences were obtained from naive CD8+ T cells sorted from blood. The receptors were sampled from a woman in her twenties or thirties in good health.

This chain uses TRBV5-6 with TRBJ1-1; TRBD1 might be the D (6 bases). Trimming left V 5 bases short and J 0 bases short, with 11 bases between. The CDR3 has 14 residues. CDR1 and CDR2 from the germline V gene are SGHDT and YYEEEE. CDR3 protein: CASRIDRMNTEAFF. The CDR3 DNA sequence: TGTGCCAGCAGGATCGACAGGATGAACACTGAAGCTTTCTTT.

CDR3: CASSPEKGRRDTDTQYF. For the CDR3, the DNA is TGTGCCAGCAGCCCTGAAAAGGGCAGAAGGGACACAGATACGCAGTATTTT. The chain joins TRBV13 to TRBJ2-3, with D uncertain. In germline, CDR1 is PRHDT, CDR2 FYEKMQ (reference sequence). The CDR3 runs 17 residues. V lost 5 bases, J lost 2 bases, and 20 bases lay in between.

This clone was counted a single time. The CDR3 loop is CASSLERGQPQHF. CDR3 nucleotides: TGTGCCAGCAGCTTAGAAAGGGGTCAGCCCCAGCATTTT. This sequence joins TRBV7-8 and TRBJ1-5, with D possibly matching TRBD1 (5 bases). Trimming removed 1 base from V and 6 bases from J, with 7 bases in between. The CDR3 has 13 amino acids. Germline CDR1 is SGHVS and CDR2 is FQNEAQ.

The chain joins TRBV27 to TRBJ2-4, with a tentative D call TRBD2 (5 bases). Trimming removed 5 bases from V and 3 bases from J, with 20 bases in between. This CDR3 has 17 residues. Germline V gene data show CDR1 as MNHEY and CDR2 as SMNVEV (reference sequence). The CDR3 sequence: CASSPPSMGRDKNIQYF. CDR3 nucleotide sequence: TGTGCCAGCAGTCCGCCATCGATGGGCCGGGACAAAAACATTCAGTACTTC.

The CDR3 DNA sequence: TGTGCCAGCATTCCCAGGGTGGCGAGCTCTGGAAACACCATATATTTT. Protein product: CASIPRVASSGNTIYF. This chain links TRBV27 with TRBJ1-3, with D maybe TRBD1 (5 bases). Between the trimmed V and J ends, which lost 7 bases and 0 bases, there was a span of 16 bases. The length of the CDR3 is 16 residues. Germline V lookup: CDR1 MNHEY, CDR2 SMNVEV (reference sequence).

V usage is TRBV7-6 and J usage is TRBJ1-2; perhaps TRBD1 as D (5 bases). Deletions cut 3 bases from V and 3 bases from J, with 11 bases between. The germline CDR1 and CDR2 sequences are SGHVS and FNYEAQ. This CDR3 has 14 residues. The CDR3 nucleotides are TGTGCCAGCAGCTTCGGCAGGGACTACTATGGCTACACCTTC. Encoded protein: CASSFGRDYYGYTF.

A single count supports this clone. J is TRBJ2-5 and V is TRBV27; no clear D. This CDR3 region has 14 residues. The V end was cut by 3 bases, the J end by 0 bases, with 8 bases between. Germline loops: CDR1 MNHEY, CDR2 SMNVEV (reference sequence). CDR3 region: CASSFARYQETQYF. CDR3 sequence (DNA): TGTGCCAGCAGTTTCGCCCGCTACCAAGAGACCCAGTACTTC.

The V call is TRBV2, the J call TRBJ2-3; D possibly corresponds to TRBD1 (6 bases). Germline lookup yields CDR1 SNHLY and CDR2 FYNNEI. CDR3 length: 17 amino acids. Between the trimmed V and J ends, which lost 2 bases and 2 bases, there was a span of 17 bases. The CDR3 loop reads CASSESGGRDTTDTQYF. In DNA, the CDR3 is TGTGCCAGCAGTGAAAGTGGAGGCAGGGACACCACAGATACGCAGTATTTT.

The chain combines TRBV2 with TRBJ2-1; 13 bases agree with TRBD2. The V and J ends lost 4 bases and 6 bases, in that order; junction bases with no gene match: 6. CDR1 and CDR2 from the germline V gene are SNHLY and FYNNEI. The CDR3 is 16 amino acids. For the CDR3, the DNA is TGTGCCAGCAGTGTCCCGGGACTAGCGGGACTCAATGAGCAGTTCTTC. It translates to CASSVPGLAGLNEQFF.

The chain recombines TRBV6-1 with TRBJ2-1, with 11 nucleotides matching TRBD2. The CDR3 contains 15 residues. Trimming cost V 6 bases and J 8 bases; bases outside gene matches: 9. CDR1 and CDR2 (germline): MNHNS, SASEGT. The CDR3 region is CASRTTSGSNHEQFF. CDR3 sequence (DNA): TGTGCCAGCAGGACAACTAGCGGGAGTAACCATGAGCAGTTCTTC.

The J gene is TRBJ2-3, the V gene TRBV5-4, with unresolved D. V was pared by 3 bases and J by 3 bases, with 8 bases between. Per the germline V gene, CDR1 is SGHNT and CDR2 is YYREEE (reference sequence). The CDR3 is made up of 13 amino acids. This CDR3 reads CASSSGKTDTQYF. CDR3 in DNA: TGTGCCAGCAGCTCGGGCAAAACAGATACGCAGTATTTT. The complete variable domain, with remaining parts taken from reference TRBV5-4 and TRBJ2-3, reads ETGVTQSPTHLIKTRGQQVTLRCSSQSGHNTVSWYQQALGQGPQFIFQYYREEENGRGNFPPRFSGLQFPNYSSELNVNALELDDSALYLCASSSGKTDTQYFGPGTRLTVL.

This clone occurred once. J is TRBJ2-3 and V is TRBV28, with D possibly TRBD1 on 6 matching bases. The germline V gene has CDR1 MDHEN and CDR2 SYDVKM. Trimming removed 7 bases at V and 2 bases at J, with 7 bases between. The CDR3 spans 12 residues. CDR3 sequence (DNA): TGTGCCAGCAACAGGGTCACAGATACGCAGTATTTT. Translating gives CASNRVTDTQYF.

The chain employs TRBV28 and TRBJ2-7, with a possible D match to TRBD1 (6 bases). This CDR3 comprises 13 residues. V lost 7 bases and J lost 0, with 10 bases in between. The germline V gene has CDR1 MDHEN and CDR2 SYDVKM. As DNA, the CDR3 is TGTGCCAGCACCAGGGACAACTCCTACGAGCAGTACTTC. Translating it yields CASTRDNSYEQYF.

This clone was found once. This chain links TRBV4-1 with TRBJ2-7, with TRBD1 matching 11 bases. V lost 4 bases and J lost 1; bases outside the gene matches: 12. The length of the CDR3 is 18 residues. CDR1 is MGHRA and CDR2 is YSYEKL in the germline V gene. CDR3 sequence reads: CASSLGTGGREGSYEQYF. CDR3 sequence (DNA): TGCGCCAGCAGCCTCGGGACAGGGGGACGGGAGGGTTCCTACGAGCAGTACTTC.